Below, 19 T cell receptor beta chains from the same sample are listed, as sequenced in a study of graft-versus-host responses after intestinal transplantation. These receptors have no identified antigens. Profiling relied on immunoSEQ multiplex PCR, and the TCRdb table lists in-frame clones only, not all of them. The sample lists 84,000 or so clones, about 93% occurring once. The specimen was unstimulated CD8+ T cells sorted from spleen or lymph node cells, collected before transplant. The receptors stem from a human donor who was the organ donor for an intestinal transplant.

The rearrangement joins TRBV27 to TRBJ2-5, with D possibly being TRBD2 (6 bases). Matching the DNA end better, TRBJ2-7 makes the J call doubtful. The CDR3 contains 15 residues. From germline, CDR1 is MNHEY and CDR2 SMNVEV (reference sequence). CDR3 sequence (DNA): TGTGCCAGCAGTTTATCGTACGGGAGTGGCTACGAGCAGTACTTC. This encodes CASSLSYGSGYEQYF.

The rearrangement joins TRBV7-9 to TRBJ2-3; D is possibly TRBD2 (7 bases). Germline CDR1 reads SEHNR; CDR2 reads FQNEAQ (reference sequence). This CDR3 is built from 17 residues. V shed 4 bases and J shed 2 bases, with 19 bases lying between them. As DNA, the CDR3 is TGTGCCAGCAGCTACGCCCTGGGGGGGCGATACACAGATACGCAGTATTTT. It yields the protein CASSYALGGRYTDTQYF.

This clone appeared a single time. The V and J genes are TRBV7-9 and TRBJ2-7; D unclear. V dropped 7 bases and J dropped 3 bases, with 10 bases sitting between them. This CDR3 contains 12 residues. Germline assignment: CDR1 SEHNR and CDR2 FQNEAQ (reference sequence). CDR3 amino acids: CASTHGGYEQYF. The CDR3 DNA is TGTGCCAGCACCCACGGTGGCTACGAGCAGTACTTC. Full variable domain (remainder filled in from reference TRBV7-9 and TRBJ2-7): DTGVSQNPRHKITKRGQNVTFRCDPISEHNRLYWYRQTLGQGPEFLTYFQNEAQLEKSRLLSDRFSAERPKGSFSTLEIQRTEQGDSAMYLCASTHGGYEQYFGPGTRLTVT.

V is TRBV4-1 and J is TRBJ1-1, with 8 nucleotides matching TRBD1. Germline values: CDR1 MGHRA, CDR2 YSYEKL. The trim removed 3 bases at V and 4 bases at J, leaving 10 bases unmatched. The length of the CDR3 is 16 residues. The CDR3 DNA sequence: TGCGCCAGCAGCCAGGACGGGACAGGCGCCAGCACTGAAGCTTTCTTT. This encodes CASSQDGTGASTEAFF.

This clone was observed a single time. The chain carries TRBV10-3 and TRBJ1-5, with TRBD1 as a possible D gene (6 bases). Germline V gene data show CDR1 as ENHRY and CDR2 as SYGVKD. This CDR3 spans 17 amino acids. V was trimmed by 3 bases and J by 5 bases, leaving 20 bases between them. The CDR3 region has the DNA TGTGCCATCAGTGATAGGTGGGACAAACGACTTGATCAGCCCCAGCATTTT. Its translation: CAISDRWDKRLDQPQHF.

This clone appeared a single time. In nucleotides, the CDR3 is TGTGCCACGGTCCCCTTGGGGGCCCTCACCGGGGAGCTGTTTTTT. It codes for CATVPLGALTGELFF. The genes are TRBV15 and TRBJ2-2, with D possibly being TRBD1 (6 bases). The CDR3 sequence is 15 residues long. With 9 bases removed from V and 4 bases from J, the gap between germline ends came to 18 bases. Germline loops: CDR1 LNHNV, CDR2 YYDKDF (reference sequence).

The DNA of the CDR3 is TGTGCCAGCAGCTTAAACGTCAGGGGGTATGGCTACACCTTC. It is translated as CASSLNVRGYGYTF. J is TRBJ1-2 and V is TRBV7-9; 7 bases map to TRBD1. There are 14 residues in the CDR3. V shed 2 bases and J 5 bases; nucleotides not matched to a gene: 5. Germline V CDR1 and CDR2: SEHNR, FQNEAQ (reference sequence).

On this clone itself: Relative to the germline gene, one junction end is altered; a read error may explain this. This sequence joins TRBV7-7 and TRBJ2-3, with D hard to call. This CDR3 is built from 15 residues. The germline gives CDR1 SSHAT, CDR2 FNYEAQ (reference sequence). The CDR3, as DNA: TGTGCTAGCAGCTTAAGTGCGTCTAGCACAGATACGCAGTATTTT. Its translation is CASSLSASSTDTQYF.

This rearrangement joins TRBV4-1 to TRBJ2-3, with 12 bases fitting TRBD2. Germline V lookup: CDR1 MGHRA, CDR2 YSYEKL. The ends lost 6 bases at V and 3 bases at J; junction bases unmatched: 4. CDR3 length: 15 residues. The CDR3 protein is CASSWTSGVTDTQYF. The CDR3 DNA follows: TGCGCCAGCAGTTGGACTAGCGGGGTAACAGATACGCAGTATTTT.

The chain joins TRBV19 to TRBJ2-7, with D possibly TRBD2 on 6 matching bases. Trimming left V 3 bases short and J 4 bases short, with 13 bases between. From germline, CDR1 is LNHDA and CDR2 SQIVND (reference sequence). The CDR3 loop spans 14 amino acids. CDR3 bases: TGTGCCAGTAGTATGGGTAGCGGTGGTTACGAGCAGTACTTC. Translated: CASSMGSGGYEQYF.

The chain links TRBV5-1 to TRBJ1-1; D might be TRBD1 (5 bases). CDR1 and CDR2 (germline): SGHRS, YFSETQ. Trimming removed 0 bases at V and 4 bases at J, with 19 bases between. The CDR3 consists of 17 residues. The DNA for the CDR3 is TGCGCCAGCAGCTTGGGGGGCCCCTGGGCCGAGAGCACTGAAGCTTTCTTT. As protein: CASSLGGPWAESTEAFF.

V gene TRBV27 combines with J gene TRBJ2-5, with 8 bases identical to TRBD2. This CDR3 is built from 14 residues. V lost 11 bases to trimming and J lost 5 bases; unmatched junction nucleotides: 13. Germline V CDR1 and CDR2: MNHEY, SMNVEV (reference sequence). CDR3 sequence (DNA): TGTGCCTCGTCGAGCGGGGGCTGGGGGGAGACCCAGTACTTC. Translation: CASSSGGWGETQYF.

V gene TRBV7-3 combines with J gene TRBJ1-2; maybe TRBD1 (6 bases). Germline CDR1 is SGHTA and CDR2 is FQGTGA. The length of the CDR3 is 14 residues. The V and J ends lost 5 bases and 3 bases respectively, with 13 bases between them. The CDR3 DNA sequence: TGTGCCAGCAGCGATTCCGGACAGCACTATGGCTACACCTTC. It yields the protein CASSDSGQHYGYTF. Full variable domain (outside the CDR3, taken from reference TRBV7-3 and TRBJ1-2): GAGVSQTPSNKVTEKGKYVELRCDPISGHTALYWYRQSLGQGPEFLIYFQGTGAADDSGLPNDRFFAVRPEGSVSTLKIQRTERGDSAVYLCASSDSGQHYGYTFGSGTRLTVV.

The gene calls are TRBV4-3 and TRBJ2-1, with TRBD1 as a possible D gene (6 bases). Trimming left V 0 bases short and J 8 bases short, with 20 bases between. CDR1 and CDR2 (germline): LGHNA, YSLEER. This CDR3 has 17 amino acids. Written as DNA, the CDR3 is TGCGCCAGCAGCCAAGACGGTCTCGTGATGGCAGGGGATGAGCAGTTCTTC. The encoded protein is CASSQDGLVMAGDEQFF.

J is TRBJ1-5 and V is TRBV19, with 11 positions matching TRBD1. This CDR3 is 17 amino acids long. Trimming took 0 bases from V and 4 from J; bases not matched to a gene: 5. In germline, CDR1 is LNHDA, CDR2 SQIVND (reference sequence). The CDR3 DNA reads TGTGCCAGTAGTATAGACCTGGACAGGGGGCTTAATCAGCCCCAGCATTTT. It is translated as CASSIDLDRGLNQPQHF.

The chain employs TRBV11-2 and TRBJ2-3; D is unclear. The V end lost 0 bases, the J end lost 2 bases, and 6 bases lay between the germline ends. From germline, CDR1 is SGHAT and CDR2 FQNNGV. The CDR3 sequence is 14 residues long. The CDR3, as DNA: TGTGCCAGCAGCTTAGACGGTCCCACAGATACGCAGTATTTT. It codes for CASSLDGPTDTQYF.

The gene calls are TRBV7-9 and TRBJ1-2; a possible D gene is TRBD1 (5 bases). The CDR3 has 16 residues. CDR1 is SEHNR and CDR2 is FQNEAQ in the germline V gene (reference sequence). Trimming removed 6 bases from V and 0 bases from J, with 17 bases in between. CDR3 loop: CASRTAPDGANYGYTF. CDR3 DNA sequence: TGTGCCAGCAGGACAGCCCCGGACGGCGCTAACTATGGCTACACCTTC. Together with reference TRBV7-9 and TRBJ1-2, the CDR3 gives the full variable domain: DTGVSQNPRHKITKRGQNVTFRCDPISEHNRLYWYRQTLGQGPEFLTYFQNEAQLEKSRLLSDRFSAERPKGSFSTLEIQRTEQGDSAMYLCASRTAPDGANYGYTFGSGTRLTVV.

The chain links TRBV15 to TRBJ2-5, with D tentatively TRBD2 (7 bases). The J call may be mistaken, given a closer DNA end match to TRBJ2-7. The CDR3 contains 15 residues. Germline V CDR1 and CDR2: LNHNV, YYDKDF (reference sequence). The CDR3 protein is CATSRGRGPAYEQYF. Written as DNA, the CDR3 is TGTGCCACCAGCAGAGGGCGGGGGCCAGCCTACGAGCAGTACTTC.

The CDR3 reads CASSVGGRDEQYF. DNA for the CDR3: TGTGCCAGCAGCGTAGGTGGGAGGGACGAGCAGTACTTC. The chain employs TRBV9 and TRBJ2-7; TRBD2 agrees at 7 bases. V gave up 0 bases and J gave up 5 bases; unmatched junction bases: 2. This CDR3 has 13 amino acids. CDR1 SGDLS and CDR2 YYNGEE come from the germline V gene.